The 8 T cell receptor beta chains below all came from one sample that was sequenced in a study of shared clonotypes between healthy human individuals. Profiled with immunoSEQ multiplex PCR; TCRdb holds only in-frame clones, not every one. The data show some 2.1 million clones, with about 95% seen just once and 1% to 1.3% held by the top ten. In the naive CD8 group, cells lacked CD45RO and were positively selected for CCR7, so terminally differentiated effector memory CD45RA+ cells were left out. Sequenced: naive CD8+ T cells sorted from blood. Receptors originate from a young man in good health.

V gene TRBV5-1 combines with J gene TRBJ2-7, with D possibly TRBD2 on 5 matching bases. This CDR3 is built from 12 residues. V lost 5 bases and J lost 4, with 10 bases in between. Germline lookup yields CDR1 SGHRS and CDR2 YFSETQ. CDR3 loop: CASSNEGYEQYF. CDR3 coding DNA: TGCGCCAGCAGTAACGAGGGTTACGAGCAGTACTTC.

This chain links TRBV6-5 with TRBJ1-1; TRBD1 is a possible D gene (6 bases). V was trimmed by 6 bases and J by 0 bases, leaving 11 bases between them. The CDR3 extends over 14 amino acids. Germline CDR1 and CDR2: MNHEY and SVGAGI. The chain's CDR3 is CASRPDSLNTEAFF. The CDR3, as DNA: TGTGCCAGCAGACCGGACAGTTTGAACACTGAAGCTTTCTTT.

Remarks on this clone: Within the sample, other DNA sequences also encode this same CDR3. J is TRBJ2-7 and V is TRBV7-9; D is ambiguous. The CDR3 contains 12 residues. Trimming removed 7 bases at V and 1 base at J, with 8 bases between. Germline V gives CDR1 SEHNR, CDR2 FQNEAQ (reference sequence). The CDR3 spells CASTSSSYEQYF. The CDR3 DNA reads TGTGCCAGCACCTCCTCGTCCTACGAGCAGTACTTC.

This chain joins TRBV28 and TRBJ2-2; either TRBD1 or TRBD2 may supply D (5 bases each). The V end was cut by 2 bases, the J end by 6 bases, with 7 bases between. The length of the CDR3 is 13 residues. The germline gives CDR1 MDHEN, CDR2 SYDVKM. CDR3 nucleotides: TGTGCCAGCAGTTTAAGAGGGGCCGGGGAGCTGTTTTTT. Protein: CASSLRGAGELFF.

The rearrangement joins TRBV10-3 to TRBJ2-1; D is perhaps TRBD1 or TRBD2 (5 bases each). Germline V gene data show CDR1 as ENHRY and CDR2 as SYGVKD. The CDR3 totals 17 residues. V was shortened by 0 bases and J by 8 bases, with 20 bases between the two germline ends. CDR3 DNA: TGTGCCATCAGTGAGTCCTCCGGGACCAGACCTCTCGATGAGCAGTTCTTC. Translating gives CAISESSGTRPLDEQFF.

J is TRBJ2-5 and V is TRBV23-1; D gene ambiguous. TRBV23-1 is annotated as an ORF whose role is uncertain. Trimming pared 3 bases from V and 7 bases from J, leaving 18 bases between. This CDR3 has 15 residues. The CDR3 sequence: CASSQRPCTIGTQYF. CDR3 DNA sequence: TGCGCCAGCAGTCAGCGACCATGTACCATAGGGACCCAGTACTTC.

This clone showed up just once. V is TRBV5-6 and J is TRBJ2-1; D not resolved. The CDR3 consists of 15 residues. Germline values: CDR1 SGHDT, CDR2 YYEEEE. V lost 1 base and J 3 bases, leaving 11 bases between the germline ends. CDR3 bases: TGTGCCAGCAGCTTGTATCGAGAGAGCTACAATGAGCAGTTCTTC. Its protein is CASSLYRESYNEQFF.

This sequence joins TRBV30 and TRBJ2-7, with TRBD2 identical over 7 bases. V dropped 8 bases and J dropped 3; count of bases not matched to a gene: 10. The CDR3 loop spans 13 amino acids. Germline CDR1 reads GTSNPN; CDR2 reads SVGIG (reference sequence). Here the CDR3 DNA reads TGTGCCGGGGGGACGGGGGGAGTCTACGAGCAGTACTTC. Amino acid sequence: CAGGTGGVYEQYF.